A single sample is the source of the 31 T cell receptor beta chains below, sequenced in a study of cytomegalovirus exposure and HLA in healthy donors. The PCR was carried out with 60 Vbeta primers and 13 Jbeta primers. The repertoire was sequenced with immunoSEQ multiplex PCR; TCRdb's copy has only in-frame clones and lacks some. The repertoire holds 150,000 or so clones, with about 74% as singletons. Sequencing input: PBMCs. The receptor source for this set is a man aged 35-49 years in good health and CMV-seropositive.

The chain combines TRBV29-1 with TRBJ1-1; D is ambiguous. Germline CDR1 SQVTM, CDR2 ANQGSEA. This CDR3 spans 13 amino acids. Trimming stripped 5 bases from V and 6 bases from J, with 16 bases between. CDR3 nucleotide sequence: TGCAGCGTTACCACCTGGCCCAACCCTGAAGCTTTCTTT. Amino acid sequence: CSVTTWPNPEAFF.

The CDR3 DNA sequence: TGTGCCAGCAGCCAAGATGCAGGGGGGAATTCACCCCTCCACTTT. Amino acid sequence: CASSQDAGGNSPLHF. This chain connects TRBV4-2 to TRBJ1-6; 7 nucleotides match TRBD1. CDR1 is LGHNA and CDR2 is YNFKEQ in the germline V gene. The CDR3 runs to 15 residues. With V trimmed by 0 bases and J by 7 bases, 3 bases remained unmatched.

The chain recombines TRBV5-6 with TRBJ2-7, with a possible D match to TRBD1 (6 bases). The ends were cut back, 2 bases at V and 1 base at J, with 16 bases in the middle. The CDR3 consists of 16 residues. Germline V CDR1 and CDR2: SGHDT, YYEEEE. The chain's CDR3 is CASSFGQGHRSYEQYF. The CDR3 nucleotides read TGTGCCAGCAGCTTTGGCCAGGGGCACAGATCCTACGAGCAGTACTTC.

This chain joins TRBV10-1 and TRBJ2-1; 10 bases line up with TRBD1. V shed 0 bases, J shed 8 bases, and the junction held 1 base outside the gene matches. The CDR3 loop spans 14 amino acids. The germline V gene has CDR1 WNHNN and CDR2 SYGVQD (reference sequence). The CDR3 loop is CASSESGTGDEQFF. In nucleotides, the CDR3 is TGCGCCAGCAGTGAGTCGGGGACAGGGGATGAGCAGTTCTTC.

CDR3 protein: CASKGSGGSYEQYF. In DNA form, the CDR3 reads TGTGCCAGCAAAGGGTCGGGGGGCTCCTACGAGCAGTACTTC. V usage is TRBV6-5 and J usage is TRBJ2-7, with TRBD2 matching 7 bases. The germline V gene has CDR1 MNHEY and CDR2 SVGAGI. J gave up 0 bases and V 7 bases, and 6 bases lay outside the gene matches. This CDR3 has 14 amino acids.

J is TRBJ2-3 and V is TRBV5-6, with D unclear. V was shortened by 2 bases and J by 4 bases, with 5 bases between the two germline ends. Germline V CDR1 and CDR2: SGHDT, YYEEEE. The CDR3 contains 12 residues. The DNA of the CDR3 is TGTGCCAGCAGCTTTCCTGCAGATACGCAGTATTTT. Protein product: CASSFPADTQYF.

The V gene is TRBV21-1, the J gene TRBJ2-3; TRBD1 is the table's D call and was not checked against the DNA. TRBV21-1 counts as a pseudogene. The CDR3 spans 13 residues. CDR3 sequence reads: CASHPGPADTQYF. CDR3 in DNA: TGTGCCAGTCATCCAGGCCCCGCAGATACGCAGTATTTT.

This rearrangement joins TRBV5-6 to TRBJ1-4; weak D call: TRBD1 (6 bases). Germline V gene lookup returns CDR1 SGHDT and CDR2 YYEEEE. This CDR3 region has 15 residues. Trimming removed 4 bases from V and 8 bases from J, with 18 bases in between. The CDR3: CASSAGGGGEEKLFF. The CDR3 DNA sequence: TGTGCCAGCAGCGCGGGGGGAGGGGGAGAGGAAAAACTGTTTTTT.

The sample holds one count of this clone. This chain uses TRBV10-3 with TRBJ2-3, with 7 bases aligning to TRBD2. Germline trimming cut 3 bases from V and 2 bases from J; bases unmatched to any gene: 8. This CDR3 spans 16 amino acids. Germline CDR1 is ENHRY and CDR2 is SYGVKD. The CDR3 reads CAISDPGGGTTDTQYF. DNA for the CDR3: TGTGCCATCAGTGACCCCGGGGGAGGGACCACAGATACGCAGTATTTT.

This chain joins TRBV6-1 and TRBJ2-7; tentatively, D is TRBD1 (6 bases). Trimming took 0 bases from V and 6 from J, leaving 15 bases between them. Per the germline V gene, CDR1 is MNHNS and CDR2 is SASEGT. This CDR3 is 15 amino acids long. The CDR3 nucleotides read TGTGCCAGCAGTGAAGCTCGGGAACAGGGTTCCGAGCAGTACTTC. Translated, it gives CASSEAREQGSEQYF.

This rearrangement joins TRBV7-9 to TRBJ1-2; the D is unclear. Germline loops: CDR1 SEHNR, CDR2 FQNEAQ (reference sequence). The germline V and J ends were trimmed by 1 base and 5 bases, with 8 bases remaining between them. The length of the CDR3 is 13 residues. The DNA of the CDR3 is TGTGCCAGCAGCTTAGTACAGAGATATGGCTACACCTTC. Translated: CASSLVQRYGYTF.

V and J are TRBV4-1 and TRBJ2-1; 10 bases agree with TRBD1. Unmatched junction bases numbered 15, after V lost 7 bases and J lost 9 bases. Germline loops: CDR1 MGHRA, CDR2 YSYEKL. CDR3 length: 16 amino acids. CDR3 residues: CASTKAMGQGIGEQFF. For the CDR3, the DNA is TGCGCCAGCACCAAAGCTATGGGACAGGGGATCGGTGAGCAGTTCTTC.

The chain recombines TRBV9 with TRBJ2-5; perhaps TRBD1 as D (6 bases). V lost 5 bases and J lost 11, with 19 bases in between. The germline V gene encodes CDR1 SGDLS and CDR2 YYNGEE. The length of the CDR3 is 13 residues. CDR3 loop: CASRGAGSEEQYF. As DNA, the CDR3 is TGTGCCAGCAGGGGGGCGGGTTCCGAGGAGCAGTACTTC.

The chain recombines TRBV7-8 with TRBJ1-4, with 11 positions matching TRBD1. With 1 base clipped from V and 8 bases from J, the junction kept 9 bases outside the gene matches. The CDR3 extends over 17 amino acids. Germline CDR1 and CDR2: SGHVS and FQNEAQ. For the CDR3, the DNA is TGTGCCAGCAGCTTAGAGGGAGTCCGGACAGGGGGCGAAAAACTGTTTTTT. Translating it yields CASSLEGVRTGGEKLFF.

The rearrangement links TRBV7-9 to TRBJ2-7; 7 bases align to TRBD1. Germline lookup yields CDR1 SEHNR and CDR2 FQNEAQ (reference sequence). With V trimmed by 4 bases and J by 5 bases, 5 bases remained unmatched. This CDR3 is 13 amino acids long. DNA of the CDR3: TGTGCCAGCAGCTCTGGGACAGTGCACGAGCAGTACTTC. Amino acids: CASSSGTVHEQYF.

J is TRBJ2-1 and V is TRBV9; D remains unclear. CDR3 length: 15 amino acids. Germline values: CDR1 SGDLS, CDR2 YYNGEE. V was clipped by 0 bases and J by 0 bases, with 7 bases between them. CDR3 in amino acids: CASSVGAGSYNEQFF. The CDR3 DNA reads TGTGCCAGCAGCGTAGGGGCAGGCTCCTACAATGAGCAGTTCTTC.

This clone was seen a single time. V usage is TRBV7-9 and J usage is TRBJ2-1; the match to TRBD2 covers 10 bases. V was clipped by 5 bases and J by 3 bases; unmatched bases: 4. Germline CDR1 and CDR2: SEHNR and FQNEAQ (reference sequence). The CDR3 runs 15 residues. CDR3: CASSLTSGIYNEQFF. As DNA, the CDR3 is TGTGCCAGCAGCCTCACTAGCGGGATCTACAATGAGCAGTTCTTC.

The chain is built from TRBV6-1 and TRBJ2-1, with D possibly matching TRBD1 (5 bases). CDR3 length: 13 residues. Looked up from germline, CDR1 is MNHNS and CDR2 is SASEGT. V lost 5 bases to trimming and J lost 8 bases, with 13 bases between them. This CDR3 reads CASSLRQGDEQFF. The CDR3, as DNA: TGTGCCAGCAGTTTACGGCAGGGTGATGAGCAGTTCTTC.

The chain uses TRBV2 and TRBJ1-5; 8 positions agree with TRBD1. Germline trimming cut 8 bases from V and 6 bases from J; bases unmatched to any gene: 6. This CDR3 is built from 13 residues. CDR1 SNHLY and CDR2 FYNNEI come from the germline V gene. The CDR3 bases are TGTGCCAGCTCAGGGGGCGCGGGTCAGCCCCAGCATTTT. It translates to CASSGGAGQPQHF. Supplemented by reference TRBV2 and TRBJ1-5, the full variable domain reads EPEVTQTPSHQVTQMGQEVILRCVPISNHLYFYWYRQILGQKVEFLVSFYNNEISEKSEIFDDQFSVERPDGSNFTLKIRSTKLEDSAMYFCASSGGAGQPQHFGDGTRLSIL.

This chain uses TRBV4-2 with TRBJ2-5; perhaps TRBD2 as D (6 bases). The DNA matches TRBJ2-7 better at its end, which makes the J call doubtful. This CDR3 has 15 residues. Germline values: CDR1 LGHNA, CDR2 YNFKEQ. CDR3 amino acids: CASSQEGGRHYEQYF. In DNA form, the CDR3 reads TGTGCCAGCAGCCAAGAGGGAGGAAGGCACTACGAGCAGTACTTC.

The J gene is TRBJ2-1, the V gene TRBV12-5, with 9 nucleotides matching TRBD2. The CDR3 extends over 15 amino acids. The germline V gene encodes CDR1 LGHNT and CDR2 FRNRAP. Losses at the gene ends were 7 bases for V and 5 bases for J; bases not matched to a gene: 9. The CDR3 protein is CASAQLAGSHNEQFF. The CDR3 DNA reads TGTGCTAGTGCCCAACTAGCGGGCTCACACAATGAGCAGTTCTTC.

On this clone: The junction departs from germline at one end; a sequencing error may be responsible. The chain is built from TRBV13 and TRBJ2-1; TRBD2 is a possible D gene (5 bases). The CDR3 length is 16 residues. Looked up from germline, CDR1 is PRHDT and CDR2 is FYEKMQ (reference sequence). The CDR3 DNA reads as TGTGCCAGCAGCCTAGGCCGCCCGTGGGAGCTCGGTGAGCAGTTCTTC. Translated: CASSLGRPWELGEQFF.

The chain joins TRBV13 to TRBJ2-7, with 7 bases identical to TRBD2. After removal of 4 bases from V and 12 bases from J, the junction contained 12 bases not matched to a gene. The CDR3 has 13 amino acids. Looked up from germline, CDR1 is PRHDT and CDR2 is FYEKMQ (reference sequence). The CDR3 spells CASSSPLLWGGYF. CDR3 sequence (DNA): TGTGCCAGCAGCTCCCCCTTATTGTGGGGGGGGTACTTC.

This chain links TRBV30 with TRBJ2-5; 8 bases agree with TRBD2. The CDR3 covers 14 residues. Germline lookup yields CDR1 GTSNPN and CDR2 SVGIG (reference sequence). V gave up 7 bases and J gave up 3 bases; unmatched junction bases: 10. CDR3: CASAPGGWEETQYF. Written as DNA, the CDR3 is TGTGCCTCGGCACCGGGAGGGTGGGAAGAGACCCAGTACTTC.

The rearrangement uses TRBV11-2 and TRBJ2-3; 12 nucleotides align to TRBD2. V trimming: 11 bases; J trimming: 3 bases; junction bases outside the gene matches: 9. This CDR3 spans 15 amino acids. CDR1 is SGHAT, CDR2 FQNNGV, per germline. The chain's CDR3 is CAGGFTSGRTDTQYF. DNA for the CDR3: TGTGCCGGAGGCTTCACTAGCGGGAGGACAGATACGCAGTATTTT. Full variable domain (rest looked up from reference TRBV11-2 and TRBJ2-3): EAGVAQSPRYKIIEKRQSVAFWCNPISGHATLYWYQQILGQGPKLLIQFQNNGVVDDSQLPKDRFSAERLKGVDSTLKIQPAKLEDSAVYLCAGGFTSGRTDTQYFGPGTRLTVL.

This sequence joins TRBV4-2 and TRBJ1-4; weak D call: TRBD1 (5 bases). This CDR3 spans 16 amino acids. Germline V gene sequence: CDR1 LGHNA, CDR2 YNFKEQ. Trimming removed 0 bases at V and 5 bases at J, with 13 bases between. CDR3 residues: CASSQDGGRGNEKLFF. The CDR3 nucleotides are TGTGCCAGCAGCCAAGACGGGGGTCGGGGGAATGAAAAACTGTTTTTT.

The CDR3 nucleotides read TGTGCCAGCAGTAAGAGGGAAACGAACACCGGGGAGCTGTTTTTT. Its translation: CASSKRETNTGELFF. This rearrangement joins TRBV2 to TRBJ2-2, with TRBD2 as a possible D gene (5 bases). Germline assignment: CDR1 SNHLY and CDR2 FYNNEI. This CDR3 has 15 amino acids. The V and J ends lost 5 bases and 0 bases respectively, with 10 bases between them. Based on the CDR3 plus reference TRBV2 and TRBJ2-2, the full variable domain is EPEVTQTPSHQVTQMGQEVILRCVPISNHLYFYWYRQILGQKVEFLVSFYNNEISEKSEIFDDQFSVERPDGSNFTLKIRSTKLEDSAMYFCASSKRETNTGELFFGEGSRLTVL.

The chain uses TRBV15 and TRBJ1-2; tentative D call: TRBD1 (6 bases). V was cut by 5 bases and J by 8 bases, with 18 bases left in between. CDR1 and CDR2 from the germline V gene are LNHNV and YYDKDF (reference sequence). The CDR3 runs 14 residues. The CDR3 reads CATSGNTGWAGYTF. The CDR3 coding sequence is TGTGCCACCAGCGGAAATACAGGGTGGGCGGGCTACACCTTC.

This chain links TRBV5-1 with TRBJ1-5; TRBD1 matches at 8 bases. CDR1 is SGHRS and CDR2 is YFSETQ in the germline V gene. The V gene end was trimmed by 3 bases and the J gene end by 8 bases; junction bases not matched to a gene: 7. The CDR3 has 14 residues. CDR3 in DNA: TGCGCCAGCAGCTCCGGACAGGGAGGGGAGCCCCAGCATTTT. Protein: CASSSGQGGEPQHF.

The chain employs TRBV15 and TRBJ1-6; D remains unclear. Between the trimmed V and J ends, which lost 0 bases and 7 bases, there was a span of 7 bases. The CDR3 runs to 14 residues. Germline V gives CDR1 LNHNV, CDR2 YYDKDF (reference sequence). DNA for the CDR3: TGTGCCACCAGCAGAGACGAAGAGAATTCACCCCTCCACTTT. Translated, it gives CATSRDEENSPLHF.

The gene calls are TRBV7-8 and TRBJ2-1; 12 nucleotides agree with TRBD2. V lost 4 bases, J lost 8 bases, and 12 bases stayed unmatched. The germline gives CDR1 SGHVS, CDR2 FQNEAQ. The CDR3 extends over 17 amino acids. CDR3 region: CASSSPTSGRTSDEQFF. The CDR3 coding sequence is TGTGCCAGCAGCTCACCGACTAGCGGGAGAACGTCAGATGAGCAGTTCTTC. Full variable domain (outside the CDR3, taken from reference TRBV7-8 and TRBJ2-1): GAGVSQSPRYKVAKRGQDVALRCDPISGHVSLFWYQQALGQGPEFLTYFQNEAQLDKSGLPSDRFFAERPEGSVSTLKIQRTQQEDSAVYLCASSSPTSGRTSDEQFFGPGTRLTVL.